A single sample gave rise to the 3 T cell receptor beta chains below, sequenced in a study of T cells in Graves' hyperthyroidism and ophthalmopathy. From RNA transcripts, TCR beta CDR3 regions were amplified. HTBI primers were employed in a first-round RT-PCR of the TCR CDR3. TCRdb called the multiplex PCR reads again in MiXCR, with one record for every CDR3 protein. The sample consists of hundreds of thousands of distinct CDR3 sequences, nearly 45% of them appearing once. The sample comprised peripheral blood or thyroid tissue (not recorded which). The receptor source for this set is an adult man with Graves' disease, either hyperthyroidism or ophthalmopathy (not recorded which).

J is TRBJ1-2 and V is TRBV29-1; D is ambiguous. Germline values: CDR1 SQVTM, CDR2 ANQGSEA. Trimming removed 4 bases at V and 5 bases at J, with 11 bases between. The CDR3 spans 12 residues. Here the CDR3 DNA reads TGCAGCGTTGGGGCAGCCTTATATGGCTACACCTTC. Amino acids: CSVGAALYGYTF.

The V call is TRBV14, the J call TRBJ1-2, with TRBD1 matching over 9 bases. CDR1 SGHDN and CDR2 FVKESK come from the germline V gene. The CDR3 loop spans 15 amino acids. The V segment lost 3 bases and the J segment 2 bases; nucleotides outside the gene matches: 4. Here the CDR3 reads CASSQSGQGNYGYTF. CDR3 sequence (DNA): TGTGCCAGCAGCCAGTCTGGACAGGGGAACTATGGCTACACCTTC.

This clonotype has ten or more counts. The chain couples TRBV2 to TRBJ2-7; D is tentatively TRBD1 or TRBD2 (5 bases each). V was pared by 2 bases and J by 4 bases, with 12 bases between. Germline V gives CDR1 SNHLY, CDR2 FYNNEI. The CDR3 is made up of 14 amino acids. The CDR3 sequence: CASSEWGPVYEQYF. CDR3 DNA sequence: TGTGCCAGCAGTGAATGGGGACCGGTTTACGAGCAGTACTTC.